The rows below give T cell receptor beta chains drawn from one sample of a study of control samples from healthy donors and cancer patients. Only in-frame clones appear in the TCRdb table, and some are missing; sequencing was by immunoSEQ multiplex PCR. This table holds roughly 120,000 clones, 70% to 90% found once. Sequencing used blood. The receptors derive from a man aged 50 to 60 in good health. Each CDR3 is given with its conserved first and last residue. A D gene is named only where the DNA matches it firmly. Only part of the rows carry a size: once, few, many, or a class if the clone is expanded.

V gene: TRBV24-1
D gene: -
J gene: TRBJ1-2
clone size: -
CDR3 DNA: TGTGCCACCAGTGCCTCAGGCGGGGAACCCACCTATGGCTACACCTTC
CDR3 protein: CATSASGGEPTYGYTF

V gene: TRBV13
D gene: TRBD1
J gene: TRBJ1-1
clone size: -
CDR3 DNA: TGTGCCAGCAGCTTTTTAAAGGGGGCGGACACTGAAGCTTTCTTT
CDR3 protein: CASSFLKGADTEAFF

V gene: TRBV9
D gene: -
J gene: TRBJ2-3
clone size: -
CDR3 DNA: TGTGCCAGCAGCGTTCGTGGTACGGGCACAGATACGCAGTATTTT
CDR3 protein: CASSVRGTGTDTQYF

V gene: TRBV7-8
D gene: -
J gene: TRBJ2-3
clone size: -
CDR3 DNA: TGTGCCAGCAACCTTATTTTCGCAGATACGCAGTATTTT
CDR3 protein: CASNLIFADTQYF

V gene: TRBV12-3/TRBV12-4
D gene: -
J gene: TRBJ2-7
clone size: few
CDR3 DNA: TGTGCCAGCAGTTCCCTGGGGGGCGAGCAGTACTTC
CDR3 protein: CASSSLGGEQYF

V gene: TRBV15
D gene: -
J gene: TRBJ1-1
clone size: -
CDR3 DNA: TGTGCCACCAGCAGAGATTATAACAAGAACACTGAAGCTTTCTTT
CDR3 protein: CATSRDYNKNTEAFF

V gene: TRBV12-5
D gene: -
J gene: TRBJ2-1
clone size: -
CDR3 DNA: TGTGCTAGTGGTTTGACCTTCCCCGACAGCTACAATGAGCAGTTCTTC
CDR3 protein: CASGLTFPDSYNEQFF

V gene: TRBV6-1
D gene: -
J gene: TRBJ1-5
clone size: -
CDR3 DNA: TGTGCCAGCAGTGAAGTTCAGGGACAGCCCCAGCATTTT
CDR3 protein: CASSEVQGQPQHF

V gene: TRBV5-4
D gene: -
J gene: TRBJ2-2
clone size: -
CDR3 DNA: TGTGCCAGCAGCTTGGGGGTTTTCGGGGAAGGGAGCACCGGGGAGCTGTTTTTT
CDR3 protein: CASSLGVFGEGSTGELFF

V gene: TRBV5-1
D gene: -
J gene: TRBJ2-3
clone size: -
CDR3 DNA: TGCGCCAGCAGCCAGCCGACCCAGACAAAGAGCACAGATACGCAGTATTTT
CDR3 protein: CASSQPTQTKSTDTQYF

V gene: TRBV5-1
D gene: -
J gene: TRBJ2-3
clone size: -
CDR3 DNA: TGCGCCAGCAGGCCTACAGGGTCAGATACGCAGTATTTT
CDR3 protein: CASRPTGSDTQYF

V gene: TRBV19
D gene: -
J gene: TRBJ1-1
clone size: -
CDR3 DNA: TGTGCCAGCGCGAGGACAGTAGGCACCGCTTTCTTT
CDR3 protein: CASARTVGTAFF

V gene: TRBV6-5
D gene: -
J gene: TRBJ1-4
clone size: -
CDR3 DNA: TGTGCCAGCAGTTACACTCCGGGAGATGAAAAACTGTTTTTT
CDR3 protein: CASSYTPGDEKLFF

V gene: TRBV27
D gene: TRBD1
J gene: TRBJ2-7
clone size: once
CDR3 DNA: TGTGCCAGCAGCGACAGGGCTCCCAACGAGCAGTACTTC
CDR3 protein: CASSDRAPNEQYF

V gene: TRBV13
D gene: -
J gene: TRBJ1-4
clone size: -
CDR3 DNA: TGTGCCAGCAGCCTAGAGGGGGTCGGGGAAAAACTGTTTTTT
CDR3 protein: CASSLEGVGEKLFF

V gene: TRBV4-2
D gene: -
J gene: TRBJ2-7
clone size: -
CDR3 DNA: TGTGCCAGCAGCCAAGAACTCGCCGGGGGGCCCCCCTACGAGCAGTACTTC
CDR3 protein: CASSQELAGGPPYEQYF

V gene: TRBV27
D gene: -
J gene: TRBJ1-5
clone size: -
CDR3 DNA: TGTGCCAGCACTCAATTCCAAGGGCATCAGCCCCAGCATTTT
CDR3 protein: CASTQFQGHQPQHF

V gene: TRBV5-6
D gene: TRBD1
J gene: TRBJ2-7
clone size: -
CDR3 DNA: TGTGCCAGCAGCCCAAAAAGCGGGACAGGGCGTTACGAGCAGTACTTC
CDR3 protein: CASSPKSGTGRYEQYF

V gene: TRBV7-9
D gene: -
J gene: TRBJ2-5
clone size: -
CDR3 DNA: TGTGCCAGCAGCAGCCCCCAGACCAGCGGTGGAGAGACCCAGTACTTC
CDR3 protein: CASSSPQTSGGETQYF

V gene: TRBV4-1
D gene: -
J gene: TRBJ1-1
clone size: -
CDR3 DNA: TGCGCCAGCAGCCGGGCACATGACGTCTCGACTGAAGCTTTCTTT
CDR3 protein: CASSRAHDVSTEAFF

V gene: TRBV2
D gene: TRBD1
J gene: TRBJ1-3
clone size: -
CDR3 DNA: TGTGCCAGCAGATTTGACAGGGACGGAAACACCATATATTTT
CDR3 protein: CASRFDRDGNTIYF

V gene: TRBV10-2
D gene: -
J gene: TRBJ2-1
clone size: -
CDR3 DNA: TGCGCCAGCAGTGAGTCGGACTGGGGGCCTAACAATGAGCAGTTCTTC
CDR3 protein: CASSESDWGPNNEQFF

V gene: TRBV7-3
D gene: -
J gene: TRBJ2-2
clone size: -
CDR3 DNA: TGTGCCAGCAGCTTATCCTCTGATGGGAGGGAGCTGTTTTTT
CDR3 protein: CASSLSSDGRELFF

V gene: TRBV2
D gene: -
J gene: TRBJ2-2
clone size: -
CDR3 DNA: TGTGCCAGCAGTGAAAGGAGAAACACCGGGGAGCTGTTTTTT
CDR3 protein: CASSERRNTGELFF

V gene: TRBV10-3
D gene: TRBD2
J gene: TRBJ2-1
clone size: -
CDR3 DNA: TGTGCCATCAGTGAGTCGGGCGGGGGGTTGAACAATGAGCAGTTCTTC
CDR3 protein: CAISESGGGLNNEQFF

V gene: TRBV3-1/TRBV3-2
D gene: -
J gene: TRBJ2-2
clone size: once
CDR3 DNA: TGTGCCAGCAGCCAAGATCGAGAAGTATCTGCCGGGGAGCTGTTTTTT
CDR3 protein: CASSQDREVSAGELFF

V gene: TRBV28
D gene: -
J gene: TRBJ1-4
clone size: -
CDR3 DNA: TGTGCCAGCAGTTTAGGTCAAAAACTGTTTTTT
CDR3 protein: CASSLGQKLFF

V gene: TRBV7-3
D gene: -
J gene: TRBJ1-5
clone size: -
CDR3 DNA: TGTGCCAGCAGCTTGGATCACGGTCAGCCCCAGCATTTT
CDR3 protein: CASSLDHGQPQHF

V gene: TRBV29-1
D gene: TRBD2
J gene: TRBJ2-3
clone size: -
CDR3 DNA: TGCAGCGTTGCGATCGGGGGGGCAGATACGCAGTATTTT
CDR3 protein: CSVAIGGADTQYF

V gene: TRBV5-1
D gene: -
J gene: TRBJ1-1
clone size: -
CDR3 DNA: TGCGCCAGCAGATTGGAGGGAGAAGGGACTGAAGCTTTCTTT
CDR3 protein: CASRLEGEGTEAFF

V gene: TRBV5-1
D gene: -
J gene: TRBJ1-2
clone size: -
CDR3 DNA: TGCGCCAGCAGCTCACCCGGGAAGACGCTTGGTGGCTACACCTTC
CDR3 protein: CASSSPGKTLGGYTF

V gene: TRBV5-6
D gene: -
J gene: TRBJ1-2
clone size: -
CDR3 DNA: TGTGCCAGCAGCCCGCAGATGAGGGCTGGCTACACCTTC
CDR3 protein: CASSPQMRAGYTF

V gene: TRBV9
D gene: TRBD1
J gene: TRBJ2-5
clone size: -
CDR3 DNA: TGTGCCAGCAGCGCCCTCCCGGACAGGGCAAACCAAGAGACCCAGTACTTC
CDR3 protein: CASSALPDRANQETQYF

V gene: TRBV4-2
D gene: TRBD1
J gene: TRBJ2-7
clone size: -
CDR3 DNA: TGTGCCAGCAGCCAAGAGCGAACAGGGGACCTTTCGGACGAGCAGTACTTC
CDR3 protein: CASSQERTGDLSDEQYF

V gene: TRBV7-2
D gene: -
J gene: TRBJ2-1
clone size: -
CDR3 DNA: TGTGCCAGCAGCTTCCAGGACAGCTCCTACAATGAGCAGTTCTTC
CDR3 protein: CASSFQDSSYNEQFF

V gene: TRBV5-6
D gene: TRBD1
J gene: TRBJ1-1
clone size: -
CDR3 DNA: TGTGCCAGCAGCTCGACAGGGTACGCTGAAGCTTTCTTT
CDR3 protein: CASSSTGYAEAFF

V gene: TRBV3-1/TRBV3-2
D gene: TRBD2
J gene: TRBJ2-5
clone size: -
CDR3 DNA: TGTGCCAGCAGCCACGACGGGGGGTCCCAAGAGACCCAGTACTTC
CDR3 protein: CASSHDGGSQETQYF

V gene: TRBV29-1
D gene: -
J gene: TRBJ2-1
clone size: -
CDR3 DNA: TGCAGCGTTTCACGGCAATACAATGAGCAGTTCTTC
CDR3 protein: CSVSRQYNEQFF

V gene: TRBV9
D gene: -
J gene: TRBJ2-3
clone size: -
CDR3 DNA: TGTGCCAGCAGCGGGCACAGGGTAACAGATACGCAGTATTTT
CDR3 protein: CASSGHRVTDTQYF

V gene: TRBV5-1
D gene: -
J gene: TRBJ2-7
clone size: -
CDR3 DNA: TGCGCCAGCAGCTTGGAGTTGCTGAACTACGAGCAGTACTTC
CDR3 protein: CASSLELLNYEQYF

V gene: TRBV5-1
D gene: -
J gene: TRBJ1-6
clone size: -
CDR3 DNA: TGCGCCAGCAGCTTTAAGTCGGAGAGCTCCTATAATTCACCCCTCCACTTT
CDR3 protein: CASSFKSESSYNSPLHF

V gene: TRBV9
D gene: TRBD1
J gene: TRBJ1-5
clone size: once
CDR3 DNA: TGTGCCAGCAGCGTAGACGGACAGGGCAATCAGCCCCAGCATTTT
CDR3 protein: CASSVDGQGNQPQHF

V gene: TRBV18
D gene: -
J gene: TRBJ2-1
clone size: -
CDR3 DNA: TGTGCCAGCTCACCTATGACTAGTGTGCTGTTCTTC
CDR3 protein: CASSPMTSVLFF